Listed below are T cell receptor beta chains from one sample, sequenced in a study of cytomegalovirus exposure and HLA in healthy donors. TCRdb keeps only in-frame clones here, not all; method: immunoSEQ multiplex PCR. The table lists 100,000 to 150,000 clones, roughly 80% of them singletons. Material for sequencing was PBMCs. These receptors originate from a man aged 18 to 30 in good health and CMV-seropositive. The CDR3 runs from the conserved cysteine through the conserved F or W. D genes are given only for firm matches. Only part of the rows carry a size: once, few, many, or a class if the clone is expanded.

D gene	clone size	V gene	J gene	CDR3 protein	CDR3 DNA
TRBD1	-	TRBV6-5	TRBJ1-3	CASSYQGDVGNTIYF	TGTGCCAGCAGTTACCAGGGGGATGTAGGAAACACCATATATTTT
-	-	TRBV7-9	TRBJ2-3	CASSRAGDTQYF	TGTGCCAGCAGCCGCGCGGGGGATACGCAGTATTTT
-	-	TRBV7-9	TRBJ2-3	CSSSLPRRASTDTQYF	TGTTCCAGCAGCTTGCCGAGGAGGGCATCCACAGATACGCAGTATTTT
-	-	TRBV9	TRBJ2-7	CASSEGLQASYEQYF	TGTGCCAGCAGCGAGGGGTTACAGGCATCCTACGAGCAGTACTTC
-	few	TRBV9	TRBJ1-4	CATRLKDPEKLFF	TGTGCCACCCGACTCAAAGACCCTGAAAAACTGTTTTTT
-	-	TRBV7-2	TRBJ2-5	CASSLRRPLQETQYF	TGTGCCAGCAGCCTCCGGCGGCCGTTGCAAGAGACCCAGTACTTC
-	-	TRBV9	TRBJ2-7	CASSVGGALDQDEQYF	TGTGCCAGCAGCGTAGGCGGGGCCCTAGATCAGGACGAACAGTACTTC
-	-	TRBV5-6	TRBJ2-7	CASSYETDSPYEQYF	TGTGCCAGCAGCTACGAAACAGATTCTCCCTACGAGCAGTACTTC
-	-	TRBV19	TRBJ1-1	CASKPGNTEAFF	TGTGCCAGTAAACCAGGGAACACTGAAGCTTTCTTT
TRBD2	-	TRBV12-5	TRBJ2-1	CASGKPASGSYNEQFF	TGTGCTAGTGGCAAACCAGCTAGCGGCTCCTACAATGAGCAGTTCTTC
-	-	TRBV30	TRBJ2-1	CAWTPSGGEQFF	TGTGCCTGGACCCCTTCCGGCGGTGAGCAGTTCTTC
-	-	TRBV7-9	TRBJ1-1	CASSPNRDTEAFF	TGTGCCAGCAGCCCAAACAGGGACACTGAAGCTTTCTTT
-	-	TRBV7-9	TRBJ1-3	CASSLAIADTIYF	TGTGCCAGCAGCTTAGCCATAGCTGACACCATATATTTT
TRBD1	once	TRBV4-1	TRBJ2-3	CASSQGGQGVTDTQYF	TGCGCCAGCAGCCAAGGGGGACAGGGGGTAACAGATACGCAGTATTTT
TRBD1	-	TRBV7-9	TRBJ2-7	CASSLRQGGSYEQYF	TGTGCCAGCAGCTTACGACAGGGGGGGTCCTACGAGCAGTACTTC
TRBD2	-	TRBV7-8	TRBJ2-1	CASSPRIGTRSKFF	TGTGCCAGCAGCCCCCGAATTGGGACTAGAAGTAAGTTCTTC
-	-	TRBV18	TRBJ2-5	CASSVSGLETQYF	TGTGCCAGCTCCGTTTCGGGGTTAGAGACCCAGTACTTC
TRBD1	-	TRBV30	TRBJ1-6	CAWSDPLTGESSPLHF	TGTGCCTGGAGTGATCCCCTGACAGGGGAGAGTTCACCCCTCCACTTT
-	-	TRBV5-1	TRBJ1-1	CASLPGGTNTEAFF	TGCGCCAGCCTCCCGGGTGGCACGAACACTGAAGCTTTCTTT
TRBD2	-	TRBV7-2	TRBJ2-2	CASSLSGAGTGELFF	TGTGCCAGCAGCCTTAGCGGGGCGGGCACCGGGGAGCTGTTTTTT
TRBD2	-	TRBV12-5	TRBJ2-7	CASGFSSGSHSYEQYF	TGTGCTAGTGGTTTTTCTAGCGGGAGTCACTCCTACGAGCAGTACTTC
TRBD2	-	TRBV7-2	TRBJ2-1	CASSLGPGLEQFF	TGTGCCAGCAGCTTAGGGCCGGGACTAGAGCAGTTCTTC
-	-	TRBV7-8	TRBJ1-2	CASSLADRQTTNYGYTF	TGTGCCAGCAGCTTAGCGGACAGACAAACGACTAACTATGGCTACACCTTC
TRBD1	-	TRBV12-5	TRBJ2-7	CASAQGQGFGEQYF	TGTGCTAGTGCCCAAGGACAGGGATTCGGCGAGCAGTACTTC
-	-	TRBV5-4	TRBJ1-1	CASSPKPNTEAFF	TGTGCCAGCAGCCCTAAACCGAACACTGAAGCTTTCTTT
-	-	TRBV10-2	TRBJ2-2	CASSVQMNTGELFF	TGCGCCAGCAGTGTTCAGATGAACACCGGGGAGCTGTTTTTT
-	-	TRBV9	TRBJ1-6	CASSVSLAGNSPLHF	TGTGCCAGCAGCGTCTCTTTAGCGGGGAATTCACCCCTCCACTTT
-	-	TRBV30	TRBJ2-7	CAWSVPFSEVVEQYF	TGTGCCTGGAGTGTACCTTTTTCCGAGGTGGTCGAGCAGTACTTC
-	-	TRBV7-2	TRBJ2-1	CASSFVRWGDEQFF	TGTGCCAGCAGCTTCGTACGATGGGGGGATGAGCAGTTCTTC
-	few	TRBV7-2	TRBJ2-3	CASSNTDTQYF	TGTGCCAGCAGTAACACAGATACGCAGTATTTT
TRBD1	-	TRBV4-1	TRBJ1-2	CASSQLRTGQFYGYTF	TGCGCCAGCAGCCAACTCAGGACAGGCCAGTTCTATGGCTACACCTTC
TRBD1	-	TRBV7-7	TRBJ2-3	CASSHDRGDTQYF	TGTGCTAGCAGCCACGACAGGGGAGATACGCAGTATTTT
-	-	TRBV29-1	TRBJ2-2	CSVEVRGTGELFF	TGCAGCGTTGAAGTGAGGGGGACCGGGGAGCTGTTTTTT
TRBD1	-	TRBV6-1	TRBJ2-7	CASSGQGIWSYEQYF	TGTGCCAGCAGTGGACAGGGGATATGGTCCTACGAGCAGTACTTC
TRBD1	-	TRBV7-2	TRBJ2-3	CASSLDRGITDTQYF	TGTGCCAGCAGCCTTGACAGGGGTATCACAGATACGCAGTATTTT
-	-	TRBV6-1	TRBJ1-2	CASSSPWGADYGYTF	TGTGCCAGCAGTTCTCCTTGGGGCGCCGACTATGGCTACACCTTC
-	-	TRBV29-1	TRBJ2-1	CSVALDNEQFF	TGCAGCGTTGCCCTGGACAATGAGCAGTTCTTC
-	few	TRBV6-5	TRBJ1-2	CASSWGGVRYGYTF	TGTGCCAGCAGTTGGGGCGGGGTGCGATATGGCTACACCTTC
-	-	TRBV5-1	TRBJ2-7	CASSLGRTGTYEQYF	TGCGCCAGCAGCCTTGGCCGTACAGGGACGTACGAGCAGTACTTC
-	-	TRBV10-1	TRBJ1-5	CASRDSNPSFYSNQPQHF	TGCGCCAGCAGAGACTCTAATCCCAGTTTCTACAGCAATCAGCCCCAGCATTTT
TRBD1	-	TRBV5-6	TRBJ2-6	CASSVDRGRFSGANVLTF	TGTGCCAGCAGCGTCGACAGGGGGCGGTTTTCTGGGGCCAACGTCCTGACTTTC
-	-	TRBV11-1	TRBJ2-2	CASSPEDRYTGELFF	TGTGCCAGCAGCCCAGAGGACAGATACACCGGGGAGCTGTTTTTT
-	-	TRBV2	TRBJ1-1	CASTHGGTEAFF	TGTGCCAGCACCCACGGGGGCACTGAAGCTTTCTTT
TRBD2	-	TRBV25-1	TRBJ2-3	CASSVDLAGGLSDTQYF	TGTGCCAGCAGTGTCGATCTAGCGGGGGGGCTCTCGGATACGCAGTATTTT
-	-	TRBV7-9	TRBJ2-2	CAITGTTENTGELFF	TGTGCCATCACCGGGACAACGGAAAACACCGGGGAGCTGTTTTTT
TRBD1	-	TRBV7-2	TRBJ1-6	CASSWRGQGVINSPLHF	TGTGCCAGCAGCTGGAGGGGGCAGGGTGTGATCAACTCACCCCTCCACTTT
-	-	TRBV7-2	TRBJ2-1	CASSPSLRDIRNEQFF	TGTGCCAGCAGCCCAAGTTTACGGGATATCAGAAATGAGCAGTTCTTC
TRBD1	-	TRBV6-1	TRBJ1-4	CASSGDREEKLFF	TGTGCCAGCAGCGGAGACAGGGAAGAAAAACTGTTTTTT
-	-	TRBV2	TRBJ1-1	CASSVSVNTEAFF	TGTGCCAGCAGTGTTTCTGTAAACACTGAAGCTTTCTTT
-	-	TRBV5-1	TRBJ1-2	CASSLDPDINYGYTF	TGCGCCAGCAGCTTGGACCCGGACATCAACTATGGCTACACCTTC
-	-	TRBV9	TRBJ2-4	CASSVSPVGESKNIQYF	TGTGCCAGCAGCGTCTCCCCGGTCGGGGAGTCCAAAAACATTCAGTACTTC
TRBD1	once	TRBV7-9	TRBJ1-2	CASSLAGQGTSRIGYTF	TGTGCCAGCAGCTTAGCCGGACAGGGGACCTCAAGGATTGGCTACACCTTC
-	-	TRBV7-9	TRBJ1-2	CASSPGVHGYTF	TGTGCCAGCAGCCCAGGGGTTCATGGCTACACCTTC
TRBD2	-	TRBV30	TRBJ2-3	CAWSLVLAAVTDTQYF	TGTGCCTGGAGTTTGGTGCTAGCGGCTGTAACAGATACGCAGTATTTT
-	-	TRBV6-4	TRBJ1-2	CASSDLPGYGYTF	TGTGCCAGCAGTGACTTGCCGGGGTATGGCTACACCTTC